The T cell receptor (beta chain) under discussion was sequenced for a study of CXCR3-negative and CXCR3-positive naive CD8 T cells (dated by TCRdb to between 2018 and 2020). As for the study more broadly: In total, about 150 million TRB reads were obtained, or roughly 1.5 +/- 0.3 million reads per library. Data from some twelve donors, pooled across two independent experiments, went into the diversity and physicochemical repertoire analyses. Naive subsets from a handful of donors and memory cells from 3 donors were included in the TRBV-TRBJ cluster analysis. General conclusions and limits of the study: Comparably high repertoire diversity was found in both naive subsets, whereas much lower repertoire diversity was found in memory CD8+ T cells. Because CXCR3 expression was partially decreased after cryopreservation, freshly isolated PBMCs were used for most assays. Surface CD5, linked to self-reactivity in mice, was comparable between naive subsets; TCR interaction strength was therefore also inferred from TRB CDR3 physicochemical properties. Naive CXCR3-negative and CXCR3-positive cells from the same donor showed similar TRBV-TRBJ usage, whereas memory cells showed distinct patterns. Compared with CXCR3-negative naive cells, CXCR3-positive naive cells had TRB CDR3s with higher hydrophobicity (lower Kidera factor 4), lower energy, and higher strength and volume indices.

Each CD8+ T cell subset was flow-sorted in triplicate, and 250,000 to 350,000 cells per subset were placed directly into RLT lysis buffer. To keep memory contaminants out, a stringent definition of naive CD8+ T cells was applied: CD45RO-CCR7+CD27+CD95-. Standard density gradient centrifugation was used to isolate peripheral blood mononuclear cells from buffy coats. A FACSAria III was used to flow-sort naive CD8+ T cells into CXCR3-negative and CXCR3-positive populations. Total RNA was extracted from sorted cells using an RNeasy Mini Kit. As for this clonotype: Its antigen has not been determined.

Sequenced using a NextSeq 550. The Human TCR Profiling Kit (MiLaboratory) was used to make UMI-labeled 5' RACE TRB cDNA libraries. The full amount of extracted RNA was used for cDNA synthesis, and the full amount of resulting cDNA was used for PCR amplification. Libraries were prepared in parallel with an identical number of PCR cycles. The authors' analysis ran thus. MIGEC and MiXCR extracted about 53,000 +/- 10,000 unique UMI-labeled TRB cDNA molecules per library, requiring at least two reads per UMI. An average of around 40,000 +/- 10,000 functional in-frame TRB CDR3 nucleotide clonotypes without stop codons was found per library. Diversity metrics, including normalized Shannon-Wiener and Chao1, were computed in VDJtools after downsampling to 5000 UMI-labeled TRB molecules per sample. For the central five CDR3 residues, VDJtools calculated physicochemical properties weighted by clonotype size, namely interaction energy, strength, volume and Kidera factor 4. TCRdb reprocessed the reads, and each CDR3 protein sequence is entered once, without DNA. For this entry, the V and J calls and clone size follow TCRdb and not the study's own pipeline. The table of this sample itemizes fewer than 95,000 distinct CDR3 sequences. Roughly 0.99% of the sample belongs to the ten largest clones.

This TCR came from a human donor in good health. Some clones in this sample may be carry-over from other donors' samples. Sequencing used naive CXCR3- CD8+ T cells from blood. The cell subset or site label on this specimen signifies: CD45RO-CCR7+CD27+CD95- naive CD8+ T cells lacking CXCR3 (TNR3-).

CDR3 sequence: CASSKGEGGGYEQYF. The rearranged segments are TRBV21-1 and TRBJ2-7; as DNA is missing, the TRBD2 call by TCRdb cannot be tested. TRBV21-1 is reported as a pseudogene. The CDR3, from cysteine to phenylalanine, totals 15 residues. No DNA is listed.